The 28 T cell receptor beta chains given below trace back to one sample, sequenced in a study of T cell responses to AZD1222 COVID-19 vaccine. Data came from immunoSEQ multiplex PCR; TCRdb stores just in-frame clones and leaves some out. Of roughly 180,000 clones listed, around 94% are singletons. The specimen was peripheral blood, collected on day 0 of AZD1222 vaccination. The receptors were sampled from an adult in good health.

V and J are TRBV10-2 and TRBJ1-6, with TRBD1 identical over 9 bases. CDR3 length: 14 amino acids. Germline V gives CDR1 WSHSY, CDR2 SAAADI. Losses at the gene ends were 7 bases for V and 9 bases for J; bases not matched to a gene: 7. CDR3 sequence (DNA): TGCGCCAGCAAGGATGACAGGGGGGGTTCACCCCTCCACTTT. Protein: CASKDDRGGSPLHF.

The gene calls are TRBV6-2 or TRBV6-3 and TRBJ2-7, with D possibly matching TRBD1 (6 bases). V was pared by 6 bases and J by 6 bases, with 15 bases between. This CDR3 comprises 13 residues. The germline gives CDR1 MNHEY, CDR2 SVGEGT. The CDR3 DNA reads TGTGCCAGCAGCGTCCCAGGGGCGGGCGAGCAGTACTTC. It encodes CASSVPGAGEQYF.

The rearrangement uses TRBV3-1 (or the pseudogene TRBV3-2) and TRBJ2-4; TRBD1 matches 9 bases. In germline, CDR1 is LGHDT, CDR2 YNNKEL (reference sequence). After removal of 0 bases from V and 15 bases from J, the junction contained 6 bases not matched to a gene. The CDR3 is 13 amino acids. The CDR3 is CASSQDPGTGLYF. The CDR3 DNA reads as TGTGCCAGCAGCCAAGATCCAGGGACAGGGCTGTACTTC.

The J gene is TRBJ1-4, the V gene TRBV5-5; D gene uncertain. This CDR3 has 14 residues. V was clipped by 1 base and J by 8 bases, with 12 bases between them. Looked up from germline, CDR1 is SGHKS and CDR2 is YYEKEE (reference sequence). Here the CDR3 reads CASSLRGLGEKLFF. Written as DNA, the CDR3 is TGTGCCAGCAGCTTGAGAGGGCTAGGAGAAAAACTGTTTTTT.

V usage is TRBV11-1 and J usage is TRBJ1-4; 7 bases match TRBD1. The CDR3 contains 15 residues. CDR1 and CDR2 (germline): SGHAT, FQDESV (reference sequence). The V gene end was trimmed by 2 bases and the J gene end by 7 bases; junction bases not matched to a gene: 7. The CDR3 sequence is CASSLTGGDSEKLFF. In DNA form, the CDR3 reads TGTGCCAGCAGCTTAACCGGCGGGGACAGTGAAAAACTGTTTTTT.

The V call is TRBV27, the J call TRBJ2-2; the D gene could be TRBD1 or TRBD2 (6 bases each). The CDR3 is 15 residues long. Trimming removed 8 bases from V and 6 bases from J, with 19 bases in between. CDR1 is MNHEY and CDR2 is SMNVEV in the germline V gene (reference sequence). The CDR3 loop reads CASSWGAVDPGELFF. The CDR3 DNA is TGTGCCAGCTCCTGGGGGGCAGTTGATCCCGGGGAGCTGTTTTTT.

J is TRBJ2-3 and V is TRBV11-2; D uncertain. The CDR3 runs to 15 residues. CDR1 and CDR2 from the germline V gene are SGHAT and FQNNGV. V dropped 0 bases and J dropped 2 bases, with 9 bases sitting between them. CDR3 DNA: TGTGCCAGCAGCTTAGAAGCCGGATTCACAGATACGCAGTATTTT. Translated, it gives CASSLEAGFTDTQYF.

The rearrangement joins TRBV30 to TRBJ2-1, with a weak D call TRBD2 (6 bases). CDR1 is GTSNPN and CDR2 is SVGIG in the germline V gene (reference sequence). V gave up 0 bases and J gave up 12 bases, with 15 bases separating them. The CDR3 loop spans 13 amino acids. CDR3 region: CAWSVRRESGQFF. For the CDR3, the DNA is TGTGCCTGGAGTGTACGGCGGGAATCCGGGCAGTTCTTC.

The rearrangement links TRBV18 to TRBJ1-1, with D maybe TRBD1 (5 bases). The germline V and J ends were trimmed by 2 bases and 1 base, with 11 bases remaining between them. Germline CDR1 is KGHSH and CDR2 is LQKENI. The CDR3 spans 15 residues. The CDR3 bases are TGTGCCAGCTCACCAGGGGCCCCCCGGAACACTGAAGCTTTCTTT. Protein product: CASSPGAPRNTEAFF.

This rearrangement joins TRBV7-6 to TRBJ1-5; D remains ambiguous. In germline, CDR1 is SGHVS, CDR2 FNYEAQ. Trimming left V 1 base short and J 6 bases short, with 10 bases between. The CDR3 runs 14 residues. The CDR3 here is CASSLGGEGQPQHF. In nucleotides, the CDR3 is TGTGCCAGCAGCTTAGGGGGAGAGGGTCAGCCCCAGCATTTT. Variable domain in full (rest from reference TRBV7-6 and TRBJ1-5): GAGVSQSPRYKVTKRGQDVALRCDPISGHVSLYWYRQALGQGPEFLTYFNYEAQQDKSGLPNDRFSAERPEGSISTLTIQRTEQRDSAMYRCASSLGGEGQPQHFGDGTRLSIL.

The chain is built from TRBV27 and TRBJ2-1; 8 bases line up with TRBD2. Germline V gene data show CDR1 as MNHEY and CDR2 as SMNVEV (reference sequence). V lost 5 bases, J lost 8 bases, and 11 bases stayed unmatched. This CDR3 has 15 residues. The CDR3 DNA follows: TGTGCCAGCAGTCCCCAGCGGGAGTTGTTGGATGAGCAGTTCTTC. Amino acid sequence: CASSPQRELLDEQFF.

The rearrangement links TRBV10-3 to TRBJ1-6, with a possible D match to TRBD1 (5 bases). V lost 2 bases and J lost 7, with 12 bases in between. The CDR3 has 15 amino acids. Germline V gives CDR1 ENHRY, CDR2 SYGVKD. CDR3 DNA sequence: TGTGCCATCAGTGAGCAGAGAGGGGTCAATTCACCCCTCCACTTT. Its translation is CAISEQRGVNSPLHF.

The V and J genes are TRBV7-9 and TRBJ2-3; D ambiguous. From germline, CDR1 is SEHNR and CDR2 FQNEAQ (reference sequence). The CDR3 runs 14 residues. V gave up 5 bases and J gave up 0 bases, with 9 bases separating them. The CDR3: CASSLSSSTDTQYF. In DNA, the CDR3 is TGTGCCAGCAGCCTTAGCTCTAGCACAGATACGCAGTATTTT.

The chain is built from TRBV12-3 or TRBV12-4 and TRBJ1-2, with no clear D. V lost 1 base and J lost 7, with 10 bases in between. There are 13 residues in the CDR3. CDR3 in amino acids: CASSLDLGLGYTF. The CDR3 DNA follows: TGTGCCAGCAGTTTAGATTTAGGGCTTGGCTACACCTTC.

V is TRBV27 and J is TRBJ2-1, with D possibly being TRBD2 (5 bases). This CDR3 region has 13 residues. Trimming took 2 bases from V and 9 from J, leaving 11 bases between them. Germline CDR1 is MNHEY and CDR2 is SMNVEV (reference sequence). CDR3 sequence reads: CASSLGPGGEQFF. The CDR3 DNA is TGTGCCAGCAGTTTAGGCCCCGGAGGTGAGCAGTTCTTC.

The V and J genes are TRBV7-6 and TRBJ2-7; TRBD2 is a possible D gene (7 bases). The CDR3 extends over 15 amino acids. The ends were cut back, 8 bases at V and 0 bases at J, with 17 bases in the middle. The germline gives CDR1 SGHVS, CDR2 FNYEAQ. Here the CDR3 reads CASAPTRGGSYEQYF. CDR3 in DNA: TGTGCCAGCGCCCCCACGAGGGGGGGCTCCTACGAGCAGTACTTC. Complete variable domain (other parts from reference TRBV7-6 and TRBJ2-7): GAGVSQSPRYKVTKRGQDVALRCDPISGHVSLYWYRQALGQGPEFLTYFNYEAQQDKSGLPNDRFSAERPEGSISTLTIQRTEQRDSAMYRCASAPTRGGSYEQYFGPGTRLTVT.

The chain carries TRBV7-9 and TRBJ1-2; 7 bases are shared with TRBD1. Germline trimming cut 1 base from V and 4 bases from J; bases unmatched to any gene: 9. CDR1 is SEHNR, CDR2 FQNEAQ, per germline (reference sequence). This CDR3 has 16 amino acids. CDR3 region: CASSLDFRGLGYGYTF. The CDR3 nucleotides read TGTGCCAGCAGCTTAGATTTTAGGGGGCTCGGCTATGGCTACACCTTC.

This clone was seen a single time. The V call is TRBV3-1 (or the pseudogene TRBV3-2), the J call TRBJ2-5; D is unresolved. V was shortened by 1 base and J by 1 base, with 10 bases between the two germline ends. This CDR3 contains 15 residues. Germline values: CDR1 LGHDT, CDR2 YNNKEL (reference sequence). This CDR3 reads CASSQAQPLQETQYF. CDR3 sequence (DNA): TGTGCCAGCAGCCAAGCCCAGCCGCTCCAAGAGACCCAGTACTTC.

The rearrangement uses TRBV28 and TRBJ2-1, with 8 bases that match TRBD2. The germline CDR1 and CDR2 sequences are MDHEN and SYDVKM. J was trimmed by 5 bases and V by 3 bases; bases with no gene match: 9. The CDR3 runs 16 residues. CDR3 sequence: CASSLGILAVNNEQFF. The CDR3, as DNA: TGTGCCAGCAGTTTGGGGATACTAGCGGTGAACAATGAGCAGTTCTTC.

The CDR3 region is CASSETSGSINEQYF. CDR3 coding DNA: TGTGCCAGCAGTGAGACTAGCGGGAGCATCAACGAGCAGTACTTC. V and J are TRBV6-1 and TRBJ2-7, with 12 positions matching TRBD2. Losses at the gene ends were 3 bases for V and 5 bases for J; bases not matched to a gene: 5. Germline lookup yields CDR1 MNHNS and CDR2 SASEGT. The CDR3 extends over 15 amino acids.

The rearrangement links TRBV27 to TRBJ1-2; TRBD1 might be the D (6 bases). The CDR3 runs to 14 residues. V was trimmed by 7 bases and J by 6 bases, leaving 18 bases between them. Germline assignment: CDR1 MNHEY and CDR2 SMNVEV (reference sequence). In DNA form, the CDR3 reads TGTGCCAGCACCCCTAGAGGGGGACTTCATGGCTACACCTTC. Translated, it gives CASTPRGGLHGYTF.

This clone has just one count. The chain is built from TRBV6-1 and TRBJ1-3; D perhaps matches TRBD1 (5 bases). The CDR3 has 14 amino acids. Germline CDR1 MNHNS, CDR2 SASEGT. The V end was cut by 2 bases, the J end by 3 bases, with 8 bases between. The CDR3 nucleotides read TGTGCCAGCAGTGAATGGGGGGGTGGAAACACCATATATTTT. Its protein product is CASSEWGGGNTIYF.

The V and J genes are TRBV10-2 and TRBJ2-1; 11 nucleotides line up with TRBD2. The length of the CDR3 is 14 residues. Germline CDR1 WSHSY, CDR2 SAAADI. Germline trimming cut 7 bases from V and 6 bases from J; bases unmatched to any gene: 5. The CDR3 region is CASKLAGVGNEQFF. The DNA of the CDR3 is TGCGCCAGCAAACTAGCGGGAGTAGGCAATGAGCAGTTCTTC.

V is TRBV5-1 and J is TRBJ1-1; 8 bases agree with TRBD1. V shed 5 bases, J shed 3 bases, and the junction held 9 bases outside the gene matches. The CDR3 has 15 residues. CDR1 SGHRS and CDR2 YFSETQ come from the germline V gene. The CDR3 loop reads CASSPNDRGHTEAFF. CDR3 coding DNA: TGCGCCAGCAGTCCGAACGACAGGGGTCACACTGAAGCTTTCTTT. The full variable domain, rest sourced from reference TRBV5-1 and TRBJ1-1, is KAGVTQTPRYLIKTRGQQVTLSCSPISGHRSVSWYQQTPGQGLQFLFEYFSETQRNKGNFPGRFSGRQFSNSRSEMNVSTLELGDSALYLCASSPNDRGHTEAFFGQGTRLTVV.

The chain couples TRBV9 to TRBJ1-5; D is unclear. CDR1 and CDR2 (germline): SGDLS, YYNGEE. The CDR3 runs to 12 residues. Trimming took 0 bases from V and 5 from J, leaving 3 bases between them. This CDR3 is CASSVGDQPQHF. CDR3 nucleotides: TGTGCCAGCAGCGTAGGGGATCAGCCCCAGCATTTT.

CDR3 sequence reads: CASSYSITRDRGLLISYEQYF. CDR3 in DNA: TGTGCCAGCAGTTACTCAATAACCCGGGACAGGGGGCTACTCATATCCTACGAGCAGTACTTC. The chain uses TRBV6-7 and TRBJ2-7; 12 bases agree with TRBD1. TRBV6-7 is known as an ORF, though its function is uncertain. The trim removed 0 bases at V and 1 base at J, leaving 16 bases unmatched. The length of the CDR3 is 21 residues.

The chain employs TRBV20-1 and TRBJ1-2; D is unresolved. The CDR3 spans 9 residues. Germline V gene lookup returns CDR1 DFQATT and CDR2 SNEGSKA (reference sequence). The ends were cut back, 5 bases at V and 14 bases at J, with 12 bases in the middle. The DNA for the CDR3 is TGCAGTGCTGGGGAAATTTTAACCTTC. Encoded protein: CSAGEILTF.

V is TRBV21-1 and J is TRBJ1-1. TRBV21-1 constitutes a pseudogene. The CDR3 runs 16 residues. CDR3 nucleotide sequence: TGTGCCAGCAGCAAAGCAGAGAGGGGAATGAGCACTGAAGCTTTCTTT. It is translated as CASSKAERGMSTEAFF.